In its sample, the clone carrying this T cell receptor beta chain was seen a few times. Its antigen is not known. There were at least 5.5 micrograms of total RNA extracted from every sample. Germline CDR1 and CDR2: KGHSH and LQKENI. This CDR3 is built from 16 residues. Germline trimming cut 2 bases from V and 3 bases from J; bases unmatched to any gene: 9. The record originates from a study of blood T cells in healthy people across ages. The wider study: Per two T cells, template switching captured roughly one barcoded beta molecule.

With a J-beta primer mix and a sample-barcoded 5' primer, a second PCR ran about 7 to 12 cycles. Using its own MiXCR run on the 5' RACE reads, TCRdb lists one record per CDR3 protein. This table holds hundreds of thousands of distinct CDR3 sequences, roughly 26% found once. Study-level findings and limits: Long-lived donors exceeded aged donors in naive CD4+ cells and diversity.

The receptor's source is a woman over 75 in good health. The chain employs TRBV18 and TRBJ2-7, with TRBD1 matching 8 bases. Sequencing input: blood. CDR3 sequence: CASSPTNRGAGYEQYF. DNA of the CDR3: TGTGCCAGCTCACCAACTAACAGGGGGGCTGGCTACGAGCAGTACTTC.